This T cell receptor beta chain was obtained from a study of blood T cell repertoires in COVID-19. How the authors handled the data: Reference gene primer amplification yielded estimated nucleated cell counts. Produced via immunoSEQ multiplex PCR; TCRdb's table is partial and in-frame only. V, J and clone size are taken as reported in that table, and D and trimming were inferred from the DNA itself. The sample holds about 77,000 clones, about 80% seen once. The CDR3 totals 14 residues. Per germline, CDR1 KGHSH and CDR2 LQKENI. Trimming pared 3 bases from V and 7 bases from J, leaving 13 bases between.

V usage is TRBV18 and J usage is TRBJ1-5, with a tentative D call TRBD1 (6 bases). The receptor's source is a woman aged 70-85 years with acute or convalescent COVID-19. Sequenced sample: peripheral blood. DNA of the CDR3: TGTGCCAGCTCACCGGGGCAGGGGAGCCAGCCCCAGCATTTT. Translation: CASSPGQGSQPQHF.